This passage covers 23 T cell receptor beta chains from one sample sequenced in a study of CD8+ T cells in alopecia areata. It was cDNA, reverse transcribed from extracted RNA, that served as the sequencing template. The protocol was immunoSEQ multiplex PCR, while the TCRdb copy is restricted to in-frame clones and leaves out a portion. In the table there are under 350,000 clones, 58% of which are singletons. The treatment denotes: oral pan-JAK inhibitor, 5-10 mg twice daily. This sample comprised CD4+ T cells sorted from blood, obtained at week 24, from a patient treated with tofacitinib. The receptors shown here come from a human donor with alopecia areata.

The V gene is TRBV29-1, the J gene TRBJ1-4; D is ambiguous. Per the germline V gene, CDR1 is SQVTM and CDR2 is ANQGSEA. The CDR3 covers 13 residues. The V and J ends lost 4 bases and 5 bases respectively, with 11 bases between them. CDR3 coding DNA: TGCAGCGTTGGGGGAAGGTCAAATGAAAAACTGTTTTTT. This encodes CSVGGRSNEKLFF. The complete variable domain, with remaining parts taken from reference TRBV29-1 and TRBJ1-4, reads SAVISQKPSRDICQRGTSLTIQCQVDSQVTMMFWYRQQPGQSLTLIATANQGSEATYESGFVIDKFPISRPNLTFSTLTVSNMSPEDSSIYLCSVGGRSNEKLFFGSGTQLSVL.

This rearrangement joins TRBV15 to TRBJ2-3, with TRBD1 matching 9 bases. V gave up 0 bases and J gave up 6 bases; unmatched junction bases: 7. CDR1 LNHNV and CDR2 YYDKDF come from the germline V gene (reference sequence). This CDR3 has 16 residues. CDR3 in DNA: TGTGCCACCAGCAGAGATCTGGGACAGGGCGGCGATACGCAGTATTTT. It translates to CATSRDLGQGGDTQYF.

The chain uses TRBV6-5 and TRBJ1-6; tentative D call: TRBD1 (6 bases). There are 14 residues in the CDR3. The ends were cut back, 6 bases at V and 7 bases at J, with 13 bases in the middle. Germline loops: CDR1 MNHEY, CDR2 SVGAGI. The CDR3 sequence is CASSPGTYNSPLHF. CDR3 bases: TGTGCCAGCAGCCCTGGGACATACAATTCACCCCTCCACTTT.

The CDR3 DNA is TGCAGCGTTTTTCCGGCAGGCCGCTACGAGCAGTACTTC. Protein: CSVFPAGRYEQYF. This chain uses TRBV29-1 with TRBJ2-7; D is undetermined. The CDR3 has 13 amino acids. Germline-derived CDR1 and CDR2 are SQVTM and ANQGSEA. V lost 5 bases to trimming and J lost 3 bases, with 14 bases between them.

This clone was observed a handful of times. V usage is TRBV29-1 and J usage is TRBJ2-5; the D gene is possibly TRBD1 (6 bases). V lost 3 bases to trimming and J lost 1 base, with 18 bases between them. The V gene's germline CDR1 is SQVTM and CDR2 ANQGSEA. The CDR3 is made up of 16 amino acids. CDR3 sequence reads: CSVESPTGGVQETQYF. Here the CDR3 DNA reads TGCAGCGTTGAGAGTCCGACAGGTGGGGTCCAAGAGACCCAGTACTTC.

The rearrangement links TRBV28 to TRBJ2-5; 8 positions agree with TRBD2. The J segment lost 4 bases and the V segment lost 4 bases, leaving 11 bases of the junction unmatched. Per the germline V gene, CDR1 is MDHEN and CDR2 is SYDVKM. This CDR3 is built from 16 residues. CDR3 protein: CASSSRRGASRETQYF. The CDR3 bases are TGTGCCAGCAGTTCGCGGCGGGGGGCCTCCCGAGAGACCCAGTACTTC.

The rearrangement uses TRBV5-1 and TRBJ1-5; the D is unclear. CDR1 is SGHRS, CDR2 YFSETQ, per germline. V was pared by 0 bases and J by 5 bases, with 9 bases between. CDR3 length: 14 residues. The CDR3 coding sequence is TGCGCCAGCAGCTTGGTGACGGGCGATCAGCCCCAGCATTTT. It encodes CASSLVTGDQPQHF.

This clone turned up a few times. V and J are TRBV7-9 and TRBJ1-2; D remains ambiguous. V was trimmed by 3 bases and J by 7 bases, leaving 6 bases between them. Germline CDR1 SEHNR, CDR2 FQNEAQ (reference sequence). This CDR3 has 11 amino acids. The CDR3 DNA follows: TGTGCCAGCAGCTTCTACGGTGGCTACACCTTC. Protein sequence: CASSFYGGYTF.

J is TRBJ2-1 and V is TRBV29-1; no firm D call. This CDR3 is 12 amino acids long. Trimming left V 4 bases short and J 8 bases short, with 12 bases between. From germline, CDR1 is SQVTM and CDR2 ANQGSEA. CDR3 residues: CSVGPMGYEQFF. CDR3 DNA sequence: TGCAGCGTTGGCCCGATGGGGTATGAGCAGTTCTTC.

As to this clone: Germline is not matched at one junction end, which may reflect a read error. The CDR3 region has the DNA TGTGCCAGCGGTCTCTCAGGCACGGCCGGGGGGCTGTTTTTT. This gives the protein CASGLSGTAGGLFF. The chain couples TRBV6-1 to TRBJ2-2; TRBD2 is a possible D gene (6 bases). Germline V gene sequence: CDR1 MNHNS, CDR2 SASEGT. This CDR3 spans 14 amino acids.

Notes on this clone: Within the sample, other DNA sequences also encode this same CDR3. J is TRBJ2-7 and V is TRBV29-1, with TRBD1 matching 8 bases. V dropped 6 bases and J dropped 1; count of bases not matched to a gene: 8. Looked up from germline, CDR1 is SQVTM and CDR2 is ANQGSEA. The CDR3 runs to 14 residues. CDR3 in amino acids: CSVADRGFSYEQYF. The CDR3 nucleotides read TGCAGCGTAGCTGACAGGGGTTTTTCCTACGAGCAGTACTTC.

This CDR3 is CASSPFRGLGSTDTQYF. The CDR3 nucleotides read TGTGCCAGCAGCCCCTTCAGGGGACTAGGGTCCACAGATACGCAGTATTTT. V and J are TRBV11-2 and TRBJ2-3, with 8 positions matching TRBD2. The CDR3 totals 17 residues. V shed 5 bases and J 2 bases; nucleotides not matched to a gene: 12. CDR1 is SGHAT, CDR2 FQNNGV, per germline.

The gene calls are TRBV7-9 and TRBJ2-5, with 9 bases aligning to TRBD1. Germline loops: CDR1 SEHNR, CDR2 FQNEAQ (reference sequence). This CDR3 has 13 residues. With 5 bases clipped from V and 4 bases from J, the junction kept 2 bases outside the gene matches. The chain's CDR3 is CASSGQGLETQYF. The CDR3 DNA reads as TGTGCCAGCAGCGGACAGGGGTTAGAGACCCAGTACTTC. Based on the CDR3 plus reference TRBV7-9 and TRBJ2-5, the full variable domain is DTGVSQNPRHKITKRGQNVTFRCDPISEHNRLYWYRQTLGQGPEFLTYFQNEAQLEKSRLLSDRFSAERPKGSFSTLEIQRTEQGDSAMYLCASSGQGLETQYFGPGTRLLVL.

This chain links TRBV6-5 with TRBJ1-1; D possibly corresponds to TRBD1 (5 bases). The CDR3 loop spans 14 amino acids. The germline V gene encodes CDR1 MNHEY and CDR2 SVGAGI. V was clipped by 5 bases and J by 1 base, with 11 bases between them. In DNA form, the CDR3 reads TGTGCCAGCAGTCCCCCCGGACAGAACACTGAAGCTTTCTTT. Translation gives CASSPPGQNTEAFF.

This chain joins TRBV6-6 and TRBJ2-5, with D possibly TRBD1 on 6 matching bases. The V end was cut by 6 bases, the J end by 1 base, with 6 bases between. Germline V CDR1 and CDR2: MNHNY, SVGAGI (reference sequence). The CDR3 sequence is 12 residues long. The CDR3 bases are TGTGCCAGCAGGACAGGCCAAGAGACCCAGTACTTC. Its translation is CASRTGQETQYF.

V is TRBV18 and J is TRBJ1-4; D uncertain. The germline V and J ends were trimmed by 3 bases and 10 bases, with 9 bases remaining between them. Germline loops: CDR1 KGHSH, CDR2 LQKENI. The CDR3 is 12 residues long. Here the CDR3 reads CASSPAEGKLFF. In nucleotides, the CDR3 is TGTGCCAGCTCACCGGCTGAGGGAAAACTGTTTTTT.

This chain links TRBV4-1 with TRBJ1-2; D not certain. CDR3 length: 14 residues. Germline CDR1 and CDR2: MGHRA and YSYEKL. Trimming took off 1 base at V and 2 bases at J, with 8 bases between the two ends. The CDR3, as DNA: TGCGCCAGCAGCCAAGTTGGCCAAAACTATGGCTACACCTTC. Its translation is CASSQVGQNYGYTF.

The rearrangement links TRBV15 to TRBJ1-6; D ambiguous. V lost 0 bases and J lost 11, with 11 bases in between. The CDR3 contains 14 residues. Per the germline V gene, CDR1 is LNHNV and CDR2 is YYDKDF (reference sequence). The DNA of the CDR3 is TGTGCCACCAGCAGAGAAGGCGGGTTGCCACCCCTCCACTTT. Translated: CATSREGGLPPLHF.

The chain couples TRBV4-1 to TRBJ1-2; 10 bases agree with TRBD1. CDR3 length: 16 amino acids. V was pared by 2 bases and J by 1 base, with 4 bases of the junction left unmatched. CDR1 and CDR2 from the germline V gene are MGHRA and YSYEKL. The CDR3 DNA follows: TGCGCCAGCAGCCAACCGGGACAGGGGCTTAACTATGGCTACACCTTC. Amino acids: CASSQPGQGLNYGYTF.

CDR3 protein: CAWDTGTRTGELFF. The CDR3 coding sequence is TGTGCCTGGGATACCGGGACTAGGACCGGGGAGCTGTTTTTT. J is TRBJ2-2 and V is TRBV30; TRBD2 aligns across 8 bases. This CDR3 spans 14 amino acids. Trimming removed 5 bases from V and 5 bases from J; junction bases left unmatched: 7. Germline CDR1 and CDR2: GTSNPN and SVGIG (reference sequence). The whole variable domain, remainder taken from reference TRBV30 and TRBJ2-2, is SQTIHQWPATLVQPVGSPLSLECTVEGTSNPNLYWYRQAAGRGLQLLFYSVGIGQISSEVPQNLSASRPQDRQFILSSKKLLLSDSGFYLCAWDTGTRTGELFFGEGSRLTVL.

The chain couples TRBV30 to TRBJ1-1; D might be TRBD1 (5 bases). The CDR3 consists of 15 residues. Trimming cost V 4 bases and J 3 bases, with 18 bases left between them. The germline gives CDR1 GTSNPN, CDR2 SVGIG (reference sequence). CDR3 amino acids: CAWIPGGHLYTEAFF. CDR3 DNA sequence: TGTGCCTGGATTCCCGGCGGACACCTGTACACTGAAGCTTTCTTT.

The CDR3 region has the DNA TGCGCCAGCAGCCAAGGACAGGGGACCAACTACGAGCAGTACTTC. It is translated as CASSQGQGTNYEQYF. The chain combines TRBV4-1 with TRBJ2-7; TRBD1 aligns across 8 bases. The CDR3 sequence is 15 residues long. Germline CDR1 is MGHRA and CDR2 is YSYEKL. With V trimmed by 1 base and J by 3 bases, 5 bases remained unmatched.

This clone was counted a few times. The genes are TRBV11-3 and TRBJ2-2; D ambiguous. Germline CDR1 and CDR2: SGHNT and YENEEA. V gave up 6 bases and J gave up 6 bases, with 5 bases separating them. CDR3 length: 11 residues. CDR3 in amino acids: CASRNAGELFF. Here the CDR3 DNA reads TGTGCCAGCAGAAACGCCGGGGAGCTGTTTTTT. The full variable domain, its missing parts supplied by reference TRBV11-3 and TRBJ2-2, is EAGVVQSPRYKIIEKKQPVAFWCNPISGHNTLYWYLQNLGQGPELLIRYENEEAVDDSQLPKDRFSAERLKGVDSTLKIQPAELGDSAVYLCASRNAGELFFGEGSRLTVL.